Below are 26 T cell receptor beta chains sequenced from a single sample in a study of blood T cell repertoires in COVID-19. The assay was immunoSEQ multiplex PCR, and TCRdb's table has in-frame clones only and misses some. The data contain about 150,000 clones, less than 90% of them singletons. Material: peripheral blood. These receptors all stem from a human donor in a cohort sampled during active COVID-19.

The rearrangement uses TRBV25-1 and TRBJ1-2; a possible D gene is TRBD1 (6 bases). This CDR3 is built from 15 residues. Germline values: CDR1 MGHDK, CDR2 SYGVNS. V was clipped by 4 bases and J by 1 base, with 13 bases between them. This chain's CDR3 is CASSARTEFNYGYTF. CDR3 coding DNA: TGTGCCAGCAGTGCGCGGACAGAGTTTAACTATGGCTACACCTTC.

V is TRBV18 and J is TRBJ1-2; D not resolved. The CDR3 runs to 13 residues. V shed 3 bases and J shed 8 bases, with 13 bases lying between them. CDR1 KGHSH and CDR2 LQKENI come from the germline V gene. CDR3 protein: CASSPVMGEGYTF. CDR3 sequence (DNA): TGTGCCAGCTCACCGGTGATGGGCGAGGGCTACACCTTC.

V is TRBV5-6 and J is TRBJ2-7; D unclear. The CDR3 runs to 13 residues. Deletions cut 4 bases from V and 5 bases from J, with 13 bases between. Germline V gene data show CDR1 as SGHDT and CDR2 as YYEEEE. DNA of the CDR3: TGTGCCAGCAGCGCGGTCGGATGGAACGAGCAGTACTTC. Its protein is CASSAVGWNEQYF.

The rearrangement joins TRBV12-3 or TRBV12-4 to TRBJ2-4; 7 nucleotides align to TRBD1. J gave up 3 bases and V 8 bases, and 4 bases lay outside the gene matches. This CDR3 is built from 13 residues. DNA of the CDR3: TGTGCCAGCTTACAGGGGTTCAAAAACATTCAGTACTTC. Translated, it gives CASLQGFKNIQYF.

This sequence joins TRBV6-5 and TRBJ1-5; D call uncertain. CDR3 length equals 11 residues. Germline V gene sequence: CDR1 MNHEY, CDR2 SVGAGI. V dropped 5 bases and J dropped 14 bases, with 13 bases sitting between them. CDR3 bases: TGTGCCAGCAGTCCCCCCCCCGGTAAGCATTTT. Protein: CASSPPPGKHF.

The chain uses TRBV10-3 and TRBJ1-2, with TRBD1 as a possible D gene (5 bases). The CDR3 contains 14 residues. Germline V CDR1 and CDR2: ENHRY, SYGVKD. Trimming cost V 8 bases and J 6 bases, with 19 bases left between them. The CDR3 here is CAIGKWGEKNGYTF. Written as DNA, the CDR3 is TGTGCCATCGGAAAGTGGGGGGAAAAGAATGGCTACACCTTC.

V usage is TRBV28 and J usage is TRBJ2-3; 13 bases are a match to TRBD2. The CDR3 sequence is 16 residues long. V was clipped by 5 bases and J by 0 bases; unmatched bases: 2. Germline CDR1 is MDHEN and CDR2 is SYDVKM. The CDR3 DNA follows: TGTGCCAGCAGTCGGACTAGCGGGAGTAGCACAGATACGCAGTATTTT. Amino acid sequence: CASSRTSGSSTDTQYF.

The V call is TRBV5-4, the J call TRBJ2-3; perhaps TRBD1 as D (6 bases). The germline gives CDR1 SGHNT, CDR2 YYREEE (reference sequence). The CDR3 is 14 residues long. V shed 2 bases and J shed 1 base, with 8 bases lying between them. The CDR3 loop reads CASSLKGGTDTQYF. The CDR3 DNA reads as TGTGCCAGCAGCTTAAAGGGGGGCACAGATACGCAGTATTTT. Looking up the rest from reference TRBV5-4 and TRBJ2-3 gives the full variable domain: ETGVTQSPTHLIKTRGQQVTLRCSSQSGHNTVSWYQQALGQGPQFIFQYYREEENGRGNFPPRFSGLQFPNYSSELNVNALELDDSALYLCASSLKGGTDTQYFGPGTRLTVL.

The table lists this clone with a few counts. The gene calls are TRBV19 and TRBJ1-2; 7 bases fit TRBD1. The CDR3 totals 13 residues. After removal of 6 bases from V and 4 bases from J, the junction contained 5 bases not matched to a gene. Per germline, CDR1 LNHDA and CDR2 SQIVND (reference sequence). CDR3 sequence: CASSGQVVYGYTF. For the CDR3, the DNA is TGTGCCAGTAGCGGACAGGTTGTCTATGGCTACACCTTC. Using reference TRBV19 and TRBJ1-2 for the parts outside the CDR3, the full variable domain is DGGITQSPKYLFRKEGQNVTLSCEQNLNHDAMYWYRQDPGQGLRLIYYSQIVNDFQKGDIAEGYSVSREKKESFPLTVTSAQKNPTAFYLCASSGQVVYGYTFGSGTRLTVV.

The chain uses TRBV30 and TRBJ2-7; 7 positions match TRBD1. The CDR3 extends over 17 amino acids. V dropped 0 bases and J dropped 0; count of bases not matched to a gene: 11. Germline loops: CDR1 GTSNPN, CDR2 SVGIG (reference sequence). The CDR3 spells CAWSVRGGGPPSYEQYF. Written as DNA, the CDR3 is TGTGCCTGGAGTGTACGAGGGGGCGGGCCGCCCTCCTACGAGCAGTACTTC.

Concerning this clone: The identical CDR3 is also encoded by other nucleotide sequences in the sample. CDR3 DNA: TGTGCCAGCAGTCCTGACAGGAACTATGGCTACACCTTC. Protein: CASSPDRNYGYTF. The chain employs TRBV7-2 and TRBJ1-2, with a weak D call TRBD1 (6 bases). Germline values: CDR1 SGHTA, CDR2 FQGNSA. The CDR3 is 13 residues long. Trimming took 6 bases from V and 2 from J, leaving 10 bases between them.

About this clone itself: The germline gene is not matched at one end of the junction; a read error may be the cause. The CDR3 nucleotides are TGTGCCGGCAGAGGGGCCGAGGCCGAGCAGTACTTC. It specifies CAGRGAEAEQYF. The chain links TRBV12-3 or TRBV12-4 to TRBJ2-7; TRBD1 or TRBD2 may be the D gene (5 bases each). The CDR3 covers 12 residues.

The gene calls are TRBV23-1 and TRBJ2-7; the match to TRBD1 covers 8 bases. TRBV23-1 is flagged as an ORF with uncertain function. The CDR3 has 16 amino acids. Trimming at V came to 3 bases and at J to 0 bases, leaving 7 bases not matched to a gene. The CDR3 coding sequence is TGCGCCAGCAGTCATTTCCCGGACAGGGTCTCCTACGAGCAGTACTTC. It is translated as CASSHFPDRVSYEQYF.

The chain links TRBV7-2 to TRBJ2-7, with TRBD1 matching over 7 bases. V shed 3 bases and J 3 bases; nucleotides not matched to a gene: 5. The CDR3 covers 14 residues. CDR1 SGHTA and CDR2 FQGNSA come from the germline V gene. The CDR3 bases are TGTGCCAGCAGCTTTCAGGGGGAACTCTACGAGCAGTACTTC. It translates to CASSFQGELYEQYF.

CDR3 loop: CASSFDRDQPQHF. The CDR3 nucleotides read TGTGCCAGCAGTTTCGACAGAGATCAGCCCCAGCATTTT. The chain recombines TRBV12-3 or TRBV12-4 with TRBJ1-5, with a possible D match to TRBD1 (5 bases). Trimming pared 3 bases from V and 5 bases from J, leaving 8 bases between. This CDR3 region has 13 residues.

This clone was seen a handful of times. The chain has TRBV5-4 and TRBJ2-2; D call uncertain. The CDR3 covers 12 residues. Germline V gives CDR1 SGHNT, CDR2 YYREEE (reference sequence). V lost 5 bases, J lost 2 bases, and 4 bases lay in between. The CDR3 coding sequence is TGTGCCAGCAGTCTAAACACCGGGGAGCTGTTTTTT. Protein sequence: CASSLNTGELFF.

The J gene is TRBJ2-1, the V gene TRBV6-2 or TRBV6-3; 7 bases align to TRBD2. CDR1 is MNHEY and CDR2 is SVGEGT in the germline V gene. The CDR3 totals 20 residues. Unmatched junction bases numbered 19, after V lost 5 bases and J lost 0 bases. The CDR3 region is CASSPLPGLADTGSYNEQFF. CDR3 bases: TGTGCCAGCAGTCCCCTCCCCGGGCTAGCGGATACAGGCTCCTACAATGAGCAGTTCTTC.

This clone was seen a single time. CDR3 sequence reads: CASSSGQGRSQHGYTF. CDR3 in DNA: TGCGCCAGCAGCTCCGGACAGGGAAGGTCTCAACATGGCTACACCTTC. The rearrangement links TRBV5-1 to TRBJ1-2; TRBD1 aligns across 8 bases. The junction had 13 bases not matched to a gene; V was cut back by 3 bases and J by 6 bases. In germline, CDR1 is SGHRS, CDR2 YFSETQ. The CDR3 sequence is 16 residues long.

The CDR3 loop is CASSQVGGAPAGYTF. As DNA, the CDR3 is TGCGCCAGCAGCCAAGTCGGGGGGGCGCCGGCTGGCTACACCTTC. The chain couples TRBV4-3 to TRBJ1-2, with a possible D match to TRBD1 (6 bases). The V gene's germline CDR1 is LGHNA and CDR2 YSLEER. V was clipped by 1 base and J by 7 bases, with 16 bases between them. This CDR3 spans 15 amino acids.

This rearrangement joins TRBV5-1 to TRBJ1-6, with 9 positions matching TRBD1. V lost 1 base to trimming and J lost 8 bases; unmatched junction nucleotides: 4. The CDR3 is 15 residues long. Germline V CDR1 and CDR2: SGHRS, YFSETQ. CDR3 in amino acids: CASSLWGQGDSPLHF. As DNA, the CDR3 is TGCGCCAGCAGCTTGTGGGGACAGGGCGATTCACCCCTCCACTTT.

The chain uses TRBV6-2 or TRBV6-3 and TRBJ1-1, with 8 positions matching TRBD1. The V and J ends lost 2 bases and 6 bases, in that order; junction bases with no gene match: 8. The CDR3 consists of 15 residues. Germline assignment: CDR1 MNHEY and CDR2 SVGEGT. The CDR3 region has the DNA TGTGCCAGCAGTTACCCGACAGGGGTTAAGGCTGAAGCTTTCTTT. It codes for CASSYPTGVKAEAFF.

This clone was picked up many times. At the DNA level, this CDR3 is encoded by other sequences in the same sample as well. The chain joins TRBV11-2 to TRBJ1-1, with TRBD1 identical over 7 bases. The ends lost 1 base at V and 4 bases at J; junction bases unmatched: 3. This CDR3 contains 14 residues. Germline V CDR1 and CDR2: SGHAT, FQNNGV. CDR3 DNA sequence: TGTGCCAGCAGCTTAGGACCAGGGGGCACTGAAGCTTTCTTT. Amino acid sequence: CASSLGPGGTEAFF.

This rearrangement joins TRBV5-4 to TRBJ1-2; maybe TRBD1 (6 bases). V was trimmed by 4 bases and J by 3 bases, leaving 10 bases between them. The CDR3 has 13 amino acids. Germline CDR1 reads SGHNT; CDR2 reads YYREEE (reference sequence). CDR3 DNA sequence: TGTGCCAGCAGCCTCAACAGGGACTATGGCTACACCTTC. Its protein is CASSLNRDYGYTF.

The chain recombines TRBV6-5 with TRBJ1-1; tentatively, D is TRBD1 (5 bases). The germline V and J ends were trimmed by 6 bases and 1 base, with 9 bases remaining between them. Looked up from germline, CDR1 is MNHEY and CDR2 is SVGAGI. This CDR3 has 13 residues. CDR3 sequence: CASSPGSNTEAFF. The CDR3, as DNA: TGTGCCAGCAGCCCAGGGTCGAACACTGAAGCTTTCTTT.

This chain's CDR3 is CASSPWTSGTANEQFF. Here the CDR3 DNA reads TGTGCCAGTAGTCCCTGGACTAGCGGGACGGCCAATGAGCAGTTCTTC. The chain uses TRBV19 and TRBJ2-1; 12 bases map to TRBD2. From germline, CDR1 is LNHDA and CDR2 SQIVND (reference sequence). The CDR3 loop spans 16 amino acids. The V gene end was trimmed by 5 bases and the J gene end by 6 bases; junction bases not matched to a gene: 8.

The CDR3 DNA reads as TGTGCCAGTGGGAGGGAAGCTAACACTGAAGCTTTCTTT. Protein product: CASGREANTEAFF. The gene calls are TRBV7-9 and TRBJ1-1; D call uncertain. The V gene lost 9 bases and the J gene lost 2 bases, with 13 bases spanning the gap. This CDR3 contains 13 residues. CDR1 and CDR2 from the germline V gene are SEHNR and FQNEAQ (reference sequence).